Here is one TCR beta chain with its context. This sample was taken from a study of T cell changes during pregnancy in multiple sclerosis. Clones were sequenced by immunoSEQ multiplex PCR, and TCRdb holds only the in-frame ones, with some missing. The sample lists 45,000 to 55,000 clones, about 88% occurring once. Germline CDR1 reads GTSNPN; CDR2 reads SVGIG (reference sequence). V was shortened by 4 bases and J by 1 base, with 5 bases between the two germline ends. This CDR3 is built from 11 residues. The V and J genes are TRBV30 and TRBJ2-7; no definite D call. The sample in question was CD4+ T cells from peripheral blood mononuclear cells, obtained in the second trimester of pregnancy. This TCR was recovered from a female donor with multiple sclerosis, enrolled in a pregnancy study. The CDR3 reads CAWTASYEQYF. In DNA, the CDR3 is TGTGCCTGGACAGCGTCCTACGAGCAGTACTTC.